The next 5 T cell receptor beta chains were all read from a single sample in a study of blood T cell repertoires in COVID-19. Sequencing used immunoSEQ multiplex PCR; TCRdb keeps in-frame clones, though not all of them. In the table there are 95,000 to 150,000 clones, approximately 85% of which are singletons. Specimen: peripheral blood. Receptors were obtained from a man older than 75 with acute or convalescent COVID-19.

The rearrangement uses TRBV5-5 and TRBJ1-1, with D tentatively TRBD1 (6 bases). The CDR3 has 14 amino acids. Trimming cost V 3 bases and J 5 bases, with 14 bases left between them. The germline gives CDR1 SGHKS, CDR2 YYEKEE (reference sequence). The CDR3: CASSYTQGRTEAFF. The CDR3 region has the DNA TGTGCCAGCAGCTACACGCAGGGGCGTACTGAAGCTTTCTTT.

This clone was seen only once. This chain connects TRBV18 to TRBJ1-2, with D possibly TRBD1 on 5 matching bases. Per germline, CDR1 KGHSH and CDR2 LQKENI. The CDR3 spans 15 residues. V was clipped by 2 bases and J by 6 bases, with 16 bases between them. CDR3 nucleotide sequence: TGTGCCAGCTCACCAACTGTCGGGGGGATAGATGGCTACACCTTC. Protein product: CASSPTVGGIDGYTF.

This clone has just one count. V gene TRBV30 combines with J gene TRBJ1-1; D possibly corresponds to TRBD1 (6 bases). Germline V gene data show CDR1 as GTSNPN and CDR2 as SVGIG (reference sequence). The germline V and J ends were trimmed by 2 bases and 4 bases, with 11 bases remaining between them. This CDR3 contains 13 residues. The CDR3 nucleotides read TGTGCCTGGAGTAAGAAAGGGGGCACTGAAGCTTTCTTT. The encoded protein is CAWSKKGGTEAFF.

V usage is TRBV29-1 and J usage is TRBJ2-7, with a possible D match to TRBD1 (6 bases). The CDR3 extends over 13 amino acids. Germline lookup yields CDR1 SQVTM and CDR2 ANQGSEA. V was clipped by 3 bases and J by 5 bases, with 14 bases between them. This chain's CDR3 is CSVDKQGVDEQYF. CDR3 coding DNA: TGCAGCGTTGATAAACAGGGCGTCGACGAGCAGTACTTC.

This CDR3 is CASTAQGVGETQYF. The CDR3, as DNA: TGTGCCAGCACCGCACAGGGAGTGGGAGAGACCCAGTACTTC. V usage is TRBV11-2 and J usage is TRBJ2-5, with a weak D call TRBD1 (6 bases). The CDR3 is made up of 14 amino acids. The germline V gene has CDR1 SGHAT and CDR2 FQNNGV. Trimming shortened V by 7 bases and J by 4 bases, and 16 bases separated the two germline ends.